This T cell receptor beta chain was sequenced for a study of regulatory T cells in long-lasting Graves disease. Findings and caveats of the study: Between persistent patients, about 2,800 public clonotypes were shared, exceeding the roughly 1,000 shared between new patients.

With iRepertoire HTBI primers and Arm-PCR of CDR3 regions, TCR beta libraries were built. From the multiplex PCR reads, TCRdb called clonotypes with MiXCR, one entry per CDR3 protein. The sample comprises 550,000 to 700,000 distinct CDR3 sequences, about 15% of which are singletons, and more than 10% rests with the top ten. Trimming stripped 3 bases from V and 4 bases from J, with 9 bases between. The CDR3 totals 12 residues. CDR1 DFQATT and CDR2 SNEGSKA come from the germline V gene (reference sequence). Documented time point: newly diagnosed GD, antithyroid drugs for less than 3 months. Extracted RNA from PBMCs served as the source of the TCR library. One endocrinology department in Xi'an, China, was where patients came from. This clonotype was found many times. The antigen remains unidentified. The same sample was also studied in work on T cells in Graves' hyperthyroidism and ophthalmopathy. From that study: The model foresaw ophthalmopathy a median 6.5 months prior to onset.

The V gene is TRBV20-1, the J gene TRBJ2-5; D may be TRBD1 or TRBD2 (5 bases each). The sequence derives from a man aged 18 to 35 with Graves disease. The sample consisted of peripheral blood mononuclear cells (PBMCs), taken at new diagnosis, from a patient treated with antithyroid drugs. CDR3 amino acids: CSARRGLETQYF. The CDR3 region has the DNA TGCAGTGCTAGGAGGGGCCTAGAGACCCAGTACTTC.